One TCR beta chain is described in this entry. The antigen remains unidentified. These data originate in a study of blood T cells in healthy people across ages. Points from the study as a whole: Compared with aged donors, long-lived donors showed fewer expanded clones, suggesting selection. Possibly, changes in expanded clonotypes were confounded because donor CMV status was unknown.

Together with a sample-barcoded 5' primer, a J-beta primer mix was included in a second PCR lasting about 7 to 11 cycles. Through a template-switch adaptor with 12 random nucleotides, each cDNA molecule received a tag. TCRdb reprocessed the 5' RACE reads with MiXCR, giving one entry per CDR3 protein. The data hold about 1.7 million distinct CDR3 sequences, with 28% observed a single time. The V end lost 5 bases, the J end lost 6 bases, and 17 bases lay between the germline ends. Germline loops: CDR1 SGHVS, CDR2 FNYEAQ. The CDR3 runs 14 residues. The receptor was isolated from a woman between 25 and 40 years old in good health. The rearrangement joins TRBV7-6 to TRBJ2-7; no definite D call. The sample comprised blood. This CDR3 reads CASSNPVLTAEQYF. The CDR3 bases are TGTGCCAGCAGCAACCCGGTCCTAACTGCCGAGCAGTACTTC.